The T cell receptor beta chain under discussion was sequenced for a study of blood T cell repertoires in COVID-19. Study as a whole: Sites in the United States, Italy and Spain provided acute and convalescent COVID-19 samples. The analysed material was cDNA or gDNA that came from T cells, B-cell-depleted T cells, or PBMCs.

In the original analysis: From reference gene primer amplification, estimates of nucleated cell counts were derived. Produced via immunoSEQ multiplex PCR; TCRdb's table is partial and in-frame only. V, J and clone size are those of that table, while D and trimming were read from the DNA. In the table there are approximately 180,000 clones, roughly 87% of which are singletons. The germline V gene has CDR1 SGHNT and CDR2 YYREEE (reference sequence). Trimming took off 4 bases at V and 5 bases at J, with 15 bases between the two ends. The CDR3 sequence is 14 residues long. The sample consisted of peripheral blood. The J gene is TRBJ2-5, the V gene TRBV5-4, with a weak D call TRBD2 (7 bases). The TCR comes from a woman aged 50 to 60 with acute or convalescent COVID-19. The CDR3 here is CASSPGGAAETQYF. The CDR3, as DNA: TGTGCCAGCAGCCCTGGGGGGGCCGCGGAGACCCAGTACTTC.